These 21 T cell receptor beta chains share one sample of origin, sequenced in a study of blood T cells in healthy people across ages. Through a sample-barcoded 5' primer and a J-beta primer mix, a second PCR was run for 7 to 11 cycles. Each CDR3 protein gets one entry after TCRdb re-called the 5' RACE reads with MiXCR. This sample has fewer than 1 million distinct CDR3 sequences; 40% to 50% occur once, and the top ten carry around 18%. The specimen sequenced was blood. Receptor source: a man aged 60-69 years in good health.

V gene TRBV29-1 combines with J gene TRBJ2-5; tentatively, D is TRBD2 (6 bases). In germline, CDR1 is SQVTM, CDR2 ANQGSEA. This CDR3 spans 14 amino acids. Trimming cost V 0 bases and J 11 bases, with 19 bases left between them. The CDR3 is CSVEDFGGYNEQYF. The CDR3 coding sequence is TGCAGCGTTGAAGACTTTGGGGGGTACAATGAGCAGTACTTC.

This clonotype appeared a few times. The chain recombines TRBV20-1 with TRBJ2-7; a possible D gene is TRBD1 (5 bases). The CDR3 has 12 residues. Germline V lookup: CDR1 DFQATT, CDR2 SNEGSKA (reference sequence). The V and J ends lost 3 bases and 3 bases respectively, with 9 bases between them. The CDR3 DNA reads TGCAGTGCTAGGTCCCAGGGCTACGAGCAGTACTTC. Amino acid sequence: CSARSQGYEQYF.

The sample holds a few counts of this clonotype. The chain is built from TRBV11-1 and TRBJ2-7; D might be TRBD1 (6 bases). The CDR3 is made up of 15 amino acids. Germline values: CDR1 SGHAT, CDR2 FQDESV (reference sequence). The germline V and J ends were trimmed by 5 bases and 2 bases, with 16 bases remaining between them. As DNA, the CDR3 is TGTGCCAGCAGCCCCGGACAGCCCTCGGCCTACGAGCAGTACTTC. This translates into CASSPGQPSAYEQYF. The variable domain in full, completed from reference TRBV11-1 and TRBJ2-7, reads EAEVAQSPRYKITEKSQAVAFWCDPISGHATLYWYRQILGQGPELLVQFQDESVVDDSQLPKDRFSAERLKGVDSTLKIQPAELGDSAMYLCASSPGQPSAYEQYFGPGTRLTVT.

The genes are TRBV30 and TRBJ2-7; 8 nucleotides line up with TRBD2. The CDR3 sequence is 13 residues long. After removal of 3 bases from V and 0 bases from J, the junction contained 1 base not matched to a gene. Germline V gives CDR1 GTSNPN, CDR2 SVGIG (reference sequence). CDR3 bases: TGTGCCTGGAGGAGCGGGAGCTCCTACGAGCAGTACTTC. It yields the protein CAWRSGSSYEQYF.

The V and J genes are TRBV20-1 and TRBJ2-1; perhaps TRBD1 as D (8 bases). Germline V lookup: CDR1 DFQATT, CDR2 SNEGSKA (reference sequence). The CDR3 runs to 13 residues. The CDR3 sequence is CNGEGDRWNEQFF. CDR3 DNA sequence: TGCAACGGGGAGGGGGACAGGTGGAATGAGCAGTTCTTC.

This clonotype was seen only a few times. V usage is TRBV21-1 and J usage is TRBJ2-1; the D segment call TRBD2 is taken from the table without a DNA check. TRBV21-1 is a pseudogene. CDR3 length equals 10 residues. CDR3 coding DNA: TGTGCCAGCCGGACTTACGAGCAGTTCTTC. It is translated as CASRTYEQFF.

CDR3 DNA sequence: TGCGCCAGCAGCTCGACCGGGACAAATTACGAGCAGTACTTC. It encodes CASSSTGTNYEQYF. V is TRBV5-1 and J is TRBJ2-4; D is perhaps TRBD1 (6 bases). The assigned J gene may be wrong: the sequence end matches TRBJ2-7 better. Germline assignment: CDR1 SGHRS and CDR2 YFSETQ. CDR3 length: 14 amino acids.

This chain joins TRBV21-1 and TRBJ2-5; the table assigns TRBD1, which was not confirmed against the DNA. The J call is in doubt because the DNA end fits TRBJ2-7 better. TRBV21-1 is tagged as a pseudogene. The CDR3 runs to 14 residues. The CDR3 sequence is CASSRPGERNEQYF. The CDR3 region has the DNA TGTGCCAGTTCCCGGCCAGGGGAAAGGAACGAGCAGTACTTC.

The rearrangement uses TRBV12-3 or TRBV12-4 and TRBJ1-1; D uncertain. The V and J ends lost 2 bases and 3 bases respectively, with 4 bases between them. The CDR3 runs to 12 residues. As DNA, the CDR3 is TGTGCCAGCAGTTTAATGGACACTGAAGCTTTCTTT. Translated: CASSLMDTEAFF.

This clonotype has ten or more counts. CDR3 protein: CASRDRGEQYF. The CDR3 nucleotides are TGTGCCAGCAGAGACAGAGGCGAGCAGTACTTC. The genes are TRBV12-3 or TRBV12-4 and TRBJ2-7; a possible D gene is TRBD1 (5 bases). Trimming stripped 6 bases from V and 6 bases from J, with 9 bases between. The CDR3 runs to 11 residues.

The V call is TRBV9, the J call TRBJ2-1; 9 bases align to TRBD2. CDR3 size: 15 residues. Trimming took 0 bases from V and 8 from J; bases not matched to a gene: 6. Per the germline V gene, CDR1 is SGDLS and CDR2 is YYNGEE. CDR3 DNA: TGTGCCAGCAGCGTAGCTGGGACTAGCTCCTATGAGCAGTTCTTC. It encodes CASSVAGTSSYEQFF.

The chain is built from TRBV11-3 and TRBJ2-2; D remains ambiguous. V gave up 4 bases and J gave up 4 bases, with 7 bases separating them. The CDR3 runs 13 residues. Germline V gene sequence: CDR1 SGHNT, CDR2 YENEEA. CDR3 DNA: TGTGCCAGCAGCTCCGAGGTCACCGGGGAGCTGTTTTTT. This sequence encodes CASSSEVTGELFF.

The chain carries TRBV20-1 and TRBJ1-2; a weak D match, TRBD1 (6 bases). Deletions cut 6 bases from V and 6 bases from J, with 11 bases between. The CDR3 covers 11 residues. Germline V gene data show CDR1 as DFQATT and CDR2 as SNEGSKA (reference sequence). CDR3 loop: CSADQGNGYTF. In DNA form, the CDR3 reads TGCAGTGCGGATCAGGGGAATGGCTACACCTTC.

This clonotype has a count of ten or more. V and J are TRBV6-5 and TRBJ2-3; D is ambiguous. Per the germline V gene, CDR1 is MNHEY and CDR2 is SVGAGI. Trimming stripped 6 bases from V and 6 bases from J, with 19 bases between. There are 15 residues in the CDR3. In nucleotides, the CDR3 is TGTGCCAGCAGGTCCCTCGGAAGTCGGTTGGATACGCAGTATTTT. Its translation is CASRSLGSRLDTQYF.

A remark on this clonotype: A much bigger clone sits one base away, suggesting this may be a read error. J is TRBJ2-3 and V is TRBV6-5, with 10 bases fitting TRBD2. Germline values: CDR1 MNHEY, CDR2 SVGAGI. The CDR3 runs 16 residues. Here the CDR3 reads CASSRHLAGATDTRYF. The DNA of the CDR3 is TGTGCCAGCAGCCGACACCTAGCGGGGGCCACAGATACGCGGTATTTT.

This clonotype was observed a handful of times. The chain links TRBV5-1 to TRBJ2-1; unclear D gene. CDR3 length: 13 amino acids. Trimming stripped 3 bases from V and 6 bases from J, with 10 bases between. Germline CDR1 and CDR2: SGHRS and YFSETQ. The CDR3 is CASSSLGVNEQFF. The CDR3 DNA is TGCGCCAGCAGCTCATTAGGCGTCAATGAGCAGTTCTTC.

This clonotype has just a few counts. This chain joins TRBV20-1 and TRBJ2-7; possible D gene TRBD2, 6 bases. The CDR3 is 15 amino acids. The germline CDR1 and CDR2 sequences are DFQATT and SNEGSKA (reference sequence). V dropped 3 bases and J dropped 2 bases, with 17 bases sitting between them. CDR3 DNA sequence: TGCAGTGCTAGGGCGGGGAGTCAAGGAACCTACGAGCAGTACTTC. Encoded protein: CSARAGSQGTYEQYF.

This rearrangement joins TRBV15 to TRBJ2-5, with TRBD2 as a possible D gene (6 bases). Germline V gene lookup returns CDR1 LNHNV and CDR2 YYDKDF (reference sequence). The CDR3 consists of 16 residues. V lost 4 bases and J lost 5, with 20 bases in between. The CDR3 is CATSNLGREPVETQYF. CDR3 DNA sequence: TGTGCCACCAGCAACCTAGGACGGGAGCCTGTCGAGACCCAGTACTTC.

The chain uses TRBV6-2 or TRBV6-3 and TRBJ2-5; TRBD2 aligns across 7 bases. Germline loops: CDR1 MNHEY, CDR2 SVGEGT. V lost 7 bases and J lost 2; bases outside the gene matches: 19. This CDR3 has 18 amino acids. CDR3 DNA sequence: TGTGCCAGCACCCCTTACAAGTGGGAAGTCGGGAGGCAAGAGACCCAGTACTTC. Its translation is CASTPYKWEVGRQETQYF.

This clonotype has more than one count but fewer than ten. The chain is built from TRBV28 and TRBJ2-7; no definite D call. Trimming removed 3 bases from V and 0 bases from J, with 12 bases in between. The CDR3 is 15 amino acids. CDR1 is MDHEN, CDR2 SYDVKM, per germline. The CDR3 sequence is CASSFSSPGSYEQYF. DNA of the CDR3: TGTGCCAGCAGTTTTTCCTCCCCGGGCTCCTACGAGCAGTACTTC.

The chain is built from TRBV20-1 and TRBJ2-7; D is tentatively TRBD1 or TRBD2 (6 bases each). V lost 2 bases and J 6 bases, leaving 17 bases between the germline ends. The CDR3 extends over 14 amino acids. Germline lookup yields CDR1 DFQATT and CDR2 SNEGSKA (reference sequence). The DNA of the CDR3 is TGCAGTGCTAGATTCCGGGGGCCTTCGGGCGAGCAGTACTTC. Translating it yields CSARFRGPSGEQYF.